The 29 T cell receptor beta chains given below trace back to one sample, sequenced in a study of molecular identifiers for immune sequencing clone quantification. A single record per CDR3 protein comes from TCRdb applying MiXCR to the PCR reads. The sample has roughly 630,000 distinct CDR3 sequences, about 25% seen once. Sequencing was done on a sample of naive CD8+ T cells from blood, with Jurkat cell RNA spiked in. Subset of the sample: FACS-sorted CD8+CD4-CCR7+CD45RA+ naive T cells. The source of these receptors is a human donor in good health. Some libraries in this study had Jurkat cell RNA spiked in.

On this clonotype: One junction end does not reproduce the germline sequence, and a read error may be involved. V and J are TRBV27 and TRBJ1-1, with D possibly matching TRBD1 (5 bases). Germline values: CDR1 MNHEY, CDR2 SMNVEV (reference sequence). The length of the CDR3 is 12 residues. The CDR3 nucleotides read TGTGCCAGCAGCTGGGACCGGGTTGCCCTCAATTTT. Translated, it gives CASSWDRVALNF.

V gene TRBV12-3 or TRBV12-4 combines with J gene TRBJ2-7, with D possibly being TRBD1 (5 bases). V lost 4 bases and J 0 bases, leaving 13 bases between the germline ends. This CDR3 is 15 amino acids long. CDR3 protein: CASSSSGISSYEQYF. DNA for the CDR3: TGTGCCAGCAGTTCGTCAGGGATCAGCTCCTACGAGCAGTACTTC.

This clonotype turned up a few times. This chain connects TRBV7-3 to TRBJ2-1; 7 positions match TRBD2. The trim removed 2 bases at V and 1 base at J, leaving 2 bases unmatched. The CDR3 extends over 15 amino acids. The germline CDR1 and CDR2 sequences are SGHTA and FQGTGA. The CDR3 loop reads CASSLLAESYNEQFF. The CDR3 DNA follows: TGTGCCAGCAGCTTACTAGCGGAGTCCTACAATGAGCAGTTCTTC.

The gene calls are TRBV30 and TRBJ2-3, with TRBD1 as a possible D gene (7 bases). The CDR3 loop spans 14 amino acids. Germline lookup yields CDR1 GTSNPN and CDR2 SVGIG (reference sequence). V lost 4 bases to trimming and J lost 0 bases, with 11 bases between them. CDR3 region: CAWTAGQSTDTQYF. In DNA form, the CDR3 reads TGTGCCTGGACTGCGGGACAGAGCACAGATACGCAGTATTTT.

A word on this clonotype: This may be a read error: a much more frequent sequence differs by one nucleotide. The chain recombines TRBV7-9 with TRBJ1-1; maybe TRBD1 (6 bases). Germline V gene sequence: CDR1 SEHNR, CDR2 FQNEAQ (reference sequence). V was shortened by 7 bases and J by 4 bases, with 25 bases between the two germline ends. This CDR3 is 17 amino acids long. CDR3 DNA: TGTGCCAGCAACCGGCCCGGGGGCTCTGGGCCGGCCACTGAAGCTTTCTTT. Translated: CASNRPGGSGPATEAFF.

Ten or more counts support this clonotype. This chain links TRBV6-2 or TRBV6-3 with TRBJ1-5; D is uncertain. The length of the CDR3 is 14 residues. V was trimmed by 6 bases and J by 5 bases, leaving 14 bases between them. Germline-derived CDR1 and CDR2 are MNHEY and SVGEGT. CDR3 sequence (DNA): TGTGCCAGCAGGACTCCCGGGATCTATCAGCCCCAGCATTTT. It translates to CASRTPGIYQPQHF.

As regards this clonotype: This may stem from a read error, because a much larger clone lies one nucleotide away. The CDR3 DNA sequence: TGTGCCAGCAGTACCAGAGGACGCAATCAGCCCCAGCATTTT. Protein product: CASSTRGRNQPQHF. This chain uses TRBV6-2 or TRBV6-3 with TRBJ1-5; D uncertain. Per the germline V gene, CDR1 is MNHEY and CDR2 is SVGEGT. The V gene lost 5 bases and the J gene lost 2 bases, with 10 bases spanning the gap. There are 14 residues in the CDR3.

This clonotype showed up many times. The V call is TRBV12-3 or TRBV12-4, the J call TRBJ2-3; D is undetermined. The CDR3 sequence is 15 residues long. V was trimmed by 5 bases and J by 3 bases, leaving 15 bases between them. CDR3 sequence (DNA): TGTGCCAGCAGTGTACTCCTAATTAGGACAGATACGCAGTATTTT. It is translated as CASSVLLIRTDTQYF.

This clonotype was counted at least ten times. The chain has TRBV7-6 and TRBJ1-4; a possible D gene is TRBD1 (5 bases). Trimming stripped 0 bases from V and 5 bases from J, with 13 bases between. The CDR3 has 16 amino acids. Germline-derived CDR1 and CDR2 are SGHVS and FNYEAQ. As DNA, the CDR3 is TGTGCCAGCAGCTTAGCGCAGGGACCGGGGAATGAAAAACTGTTTTTT. Protein product: CASSLAQGPGNEKLFF.

The V gene is TRBV14, the J gene TRBJ2-3, with 10 positions matching TRBD1. The CDR3 contains 18 residues. CDR1 is SGHDN and CDR2 is FVKESK in the germline V gene. The V segment lost 4 bases and the J segment 2 bases; nucleotides outside the gene matches: 12. The CDR3 sequence is CASSRGQGPNVHTDTQYF. The CDR3 nucleotides are TGTGCCAGCAGCCGGGGACAGGGGCCCAACGTACACACAGATACGCAGTATTTT.

As for this clonotype: It may be a read error: a sequence one base away is much more abundant. The chain carries TRBV7-9 and TRBJ2-5; D gene unclear. This CDR3 spans 13 amino acids. CDR1 SEHNR and CDR2 FQNEAQ come from the germline V gene (reference sequence). The V end was cut by 1 base, the J end by 10 bases, with 13 bases between. CDR3 DNA: TGTGCCAGCAGCTTAGGGAGCCAGGCGATCCAGTACTTC. This encodes CASSLGSQAIQYF.

A note on this clonotype: A read error may be the cause here, since a much bigger clone is one base away. Likely a read error: the CDR3 ends without its conserved phenylalanine or tryptophan. The chain recombines TRBV4-3 with TRBJ1-1; D remains unclear. Germline V CDR1 and CDR2: LGHNA, YSLEER. The germline V and J ends were trimmed by 0 bases and 5 bases, with 19 bases remaining between them. There are 17 residues in the CDR3. CDR3 loop: CASSQDRQTWLSTEAFL. CDR3 DNA: TGCGCCAGCAGCCAAGATCGGCAGACCTGGCTGAGTACTGAAGCTTTCCTT.

Note on this clonotype: One base away lies a much larger clone, so this may be a sequencing read error. The J gene is TRBJ2-2, the V gene TRBV6-6; D remains ambiguous. The CDR3 consists of 12 residues. The V end was cut by 2 bases, the J end by 7 bases, with 5 bases between. From germline, CDR1 is MNHNY and CDR2 SVGAGI (reference sequence). The CDR3 here is CASSYVGGELFF. CDR3 sequence (DNA): TGTGCCAGCAGTTACGTGGGCGGGGAGCTGTTTTTT.

The chain is built from TRBV7-2 and TRBJ1-4; D not certain. The CDR3 contains 14 residues. Per germline, CDR1 SGHTA and CDR2 FQGNSA. The V end was cut by 2 bases, the J end by 6 bases, with 10 bases between. The CDR3 protein is CTSSLWQLDEKLFF. CDR3 in DNA: TGTACCAGCAGCTTATGGCAACTGGATGAAAAACTGTTTTTT.

This clonotype came up a few times. This rearrangement joins TRBV30 to TRBJ2-7, with TRBD1 matching over 9 bases. The V and J ends lost 3 bases and 2 bases, in that order; junction bases with no gene match: 2. This CDR3 is built from 13 residues. Germline V lookup: CDR1 GTSNPN, CDR2 SVGIG (reference sequence). The CDR3 region is CAWRRTGAYEQYF. The CDR3 DNA sequence: TGTGCCTGGAGAAGGACAGGGGCCTACGAGCAGTACTTC.

In its sample, this clonotype was seen many times. The chain employs TRBV28 and TRBJ1-4; D not resolved. Germline V gene data show CDR1 as MDHEN and CDR2 as SYDVKM. This CDR3 is built from 14 residues. Deletions cut 6 bases from V and 0 bases from J, with 8 bases between. The CDR3 nucleotides read TGTGCCAGCAGCATCACGGCAACTAATGAAAAACTGTTTTTT. This translates into CASSITATNEKLFF.

On this clonotype itself: Its ends do not fully match the called genes, so a read error is possible. The chain links TRBV10-3 to TRBJ2-7; tentatively, D is TRBD1 (5 bases). Per germline, CDR1 ENHRY and CDR2 SYGVKD. CDR3 length equals 12 residues. CDR3 residues: CAIRTVSYEQHF. The CDR3 DNA sequence: TGTGCCATCAGGACAGTCTCCTACGAGCAGCACTTC.

The chain combines TRBV11-2 with TRBJ1-4; D gene ambiguous. The germline V gene has CDR1 SGHAT and CDR2 FQNNGV. Trimming left V 7 bases short and J 0 bases short, with 12 bases between. This CDR3 has 15 residues. DNA for the CDR3: TGTGCCAGCACCGTGGAAGGCGCAACTAATGAAAAACTGTTTTTT. This gives the protein CASTVEGATNEKLFF.

The chain links TRBV10-3 to TRBJ1-1, with 9 bases aligning to TRBD1. CDR3 length equals 15 residues. The V and J ends lost 0 bases and 1 base, in that order; junction bases with no gene match: 0. The germline V gene encodes CDR1 ENHRY and CDR2 SYGVKD. The CDR3 DNA follows: TGTGCCATCAGTGAGTCGGGACAGGGGAACACTGAAGCTTTCTTT. Protein: CAISESGQGNTEAFF.

This clonotype was counted many times. This chain connects TRBV7-9 to TRBJ2-7; no firm D call. Trimming shortened V by 4 bases and J by 3 bases, and 16 bases separated the two germline ends. The CDR3 is 15 residues long. Germline CDR1 is SEHNR and CDR2 is FQNEAQ (reference sequence). CDR3 region: CASSSPADPDYEQYF. CDR3 in DNA: TGTGCCAGCAGCTCTCCGGCCGACCCGGACTACGAGCAGTACTTC.

This clonotype has more than one count but fewer than ten. The chain employs TRBV20-1 and TRBJ2-4; D is possibly TRBD1 (6 bases). This CDR3 comprises 15 residues. V was clipped by 5 bases and J by 2 bases, with 16 bases between them. CDR1 is DFQATT, CDR2 SNEGSKA, per germline (reference sequence). DNA for the CDR3: TGCAGTGCTTCTTTGGACAGTATGCCCAAAAACATTCAGTACTTC. Residues: CSASLDSMPKNIQYF.

Concerning this clonotype: Just one base apart from a much larger clone, this may be a read error. The chain couples TRBV5-1 to TRBJ2-7; unclear D gene. The CDR3 length is 12 residues. Germline lookup yields CDR1 SGHRS and CDR2 YFSETQ. CDR3 residues: CASSLSSHERYF. In DNA form, the CDR3 reads TGCGCCAGCAGCTTGAGCAGCCACGAGCGGTACTTC.

This clonotype has ten or more counts. CDR3 loop: CASSRDLYGNGYTF. The CDR3 DNA reads as TGTGCCAGCAGCCGGGATCTTTATGGTAATGGCTACACCTTC. The V and J genes are TRBV14 and TRBJ1-2; D is unresolved. CDR1 is SGHDN, CDR2 FVKESK, per germline. The CDR3 runs to 14 residues. Trimming shortened V by 4 bases and J by 6 bases, and 15 bases separated the two germline ends.

The V gene is TRBV7-6, the J gene TRBJ2-2, with D maybe TRBD2 (6 bases). In germline, CDR1 is SGHVS, CDR2 FNYEAQ. Trimming left V 2 bases short and J 6 bases short, with 19 bases between. This CDR3 is 17 amino acids long. The CDR3 is CASSLTLSPGAPGELFF. CDR3 coding DNA: TGTGCCAGCAGCTTAACCCTCTCGCCGGGAGCGCCCGGGGAGCTGTTTTTT.

As concerns this clonotype: A much larger clone lies one base from this, so it may be a read error. A read error is likely, as this CDR3 ends without the conserved phenylalanine or tryptophan. The chain employs TRBV12-3 or TRBV12-4 and TRBJ1-1, with TRBD1 matching over 8 bases. The CDR3 sequence is 14 residues long. V lost 5 bases and J lost 0; bases outside the gene matches: 2. The CDR3 reads CASSTDRVNTEAFL. Here the CDR3 DNA reads TGTGCCAGCAGTACGGACAGGGTGAACACTGAAGCTTTCCTT.

This clonotype was picked up a small number of times. The chain combines TRBV27 with TRBJ1-6; possible D gene TRBD1, 6 bases. Per germline, CDR1 MNHEY and CDR2 SMNVEV (reference sequence). CDR3 size: 14 residues. V lost 4 bases and J 5 bases, leaving 9 bases between the germline ends. The CDR3 DNA is TGTGCCAGCAGTTGGGGGCTTGATAATTCACCCCTCCACTTT. Amino acids: CASSWGLDNSPLHF.

The rearrangement uses TRBV5-6 and TRBJ2-7; 7 positions match TRBD1. The CDR3 is 14 amino acids. The V segment lost 3 bases and the J segment 0 bases; nucleotides outside the gene matches: 3. The germline V gene encodes CDR1 SGHDT and CDR2 YYEEEE. CDR3 protein: CASSWDRLSYEQYF. For the CDR3, the DNA is TGTGCCAGCAGCTGGGACAGACTCTCCTACGAGCAGTACTTC.

The table lists this clonotype with a count of one. A much larger clone lies one base from this, so it may be a read error. This chain uses TRBV6-5 with TRBJ1-4, with unresolved D. Germline CDR1 reads MNHEY; CDR2 reads SVGAGI. V dropped 6 bases and J dropped 0 bases, with 2 bases sitting between them. This CDR3 region has 12 residues. In nucleotides, the CDR3 is TGTGCCAGCAGGCCAACTAATGAAAAACTGTTTTTT. It specifies CASRPTNEKLFF.

Comment on this clonotype: One end of the junction is discordant with germline, which a read error may explain. The V gene is TRBV5-6, the J gene TRBJ2-5; D not resolved. The CDR3 totals 13 residues. Germline loops: CDR1 SGHDT, CDR2 YYEEEE. The DNA of the CDR3 is TGTGCCGGCAGCTTGGGCTTTGAAGCGACCCAGTGCTTC. Its translation is CAGSLGFEATQCF.